The 27 T cell receptor beta chains below were found in one sample sequenced in a study of shared clonotypes between healthy human individuals. Measured with immunoSEQ multiplex PCR; TCRdb has only the in-frame clones, and not every one. The sample carries about 1.5 million clones, 98% recorded once. The sample was naive CD4+ T cells sorted from blood. The subset: CD45RA+ positively selected. These receptors all stem from a man aged 30-40 years in good health.

This chain uses TRBV5-1 with TRBJ2-1; 8 nucleotides align to TRBD1. CDR1 is SGHRS and CDR2 is YFSETQ in the germline V gene. V shed 7 bases, J shed 5 bases, and the junction held 8 bases outside the gene matches. The CDR3 runs 14 residues. CDR3 nucleotide sequence: TGCGCCAGCGCGACAGGGGCCCCGAACAATGAGCAGTTCTTC. Protein sequence: CASATGAPNNEQFF.

The chain recombines TRBV12-5 with TRBJ2-3, with TRBD2 matching 14 bases. V shed 6 bases, J shed 2 bases, and the junction held 1 base outside the gene matches. Germline lookup yields CDR1 LGHNT and CDR2 FRNRAP. The CDR3 covers 15 residues. CDR3 protein: CASGTSGRATDTQYF. Here the CDR3 DNA reads TGTGCTAGTGGGACTAGCGGGAGGGCCACAGATACGCAGTATTTT.

The rearrangement uses TRBV7-9 and TRBJ1-2; 7 nucleotides agree with TRBD1. CDR3 length: 19 amino acids. Germline V gene lookup returns CDR1 SEHNR and CDR2 FQNEAQ (reference sequence). Trimming at V came to 1 base and at J to 4 bases, leaving 18 bases not matched to a gene. CDR3 in amino acids: CASSLVVSQGTVRGYGYTF. Written as DNA, the CDR3 is TGTGCCAGCAGCTTAGTCGTTTCACAGGGGACTGTACGGGGCTATGGCTACACCTTC.

The chain carries TRBV5-1 and TRBJ2-5; 7 bases line up with TRBD2. The CDR3 consists of 14 residues. Germline CDR1 SGHRS, CDR2 YFSETQ. With 4 bases clipped from V and 2 bases from J, the junction kept 5 bases outside the gene matches. This CDR3 reads CASSGGGIQETQYF. DNA of the CDR3: TGCGCCAGCAGCGGCGGGGGAATACAAGAGACCCAGTACTTC.

The chain recombines TRBV10-2 with TRBJ1-3; TRBD1 matches 9 bases. Trimming took 3 bases from V and 4 from J; bases not matched to a gene: 4. The CDR3 sequence is 15 residues long. Germline V gene lookup returns CDR1 WSHSY and CDR2 SAAADI. This chain's CDR3 is CASSEQGASGNTIYF. The CDR3 DNA follows: TGCGCCAGCAGTGAACAGGGGGCGTCGGGAAACACCATATATTTT.

This chain links TRBV13 with TRBJ2-5, with D possibly TRBD2 on 5 matching bases. CDR1 and CDR2 (germline): PRHDT, FYEKMQ (reference sequence). The CDR3 contains 13 residues. Trimming took off 5 bases at V and 5 bases at J, with 12 bases between the two ends. The CDR3 reads CASSPRRRETQYF. The CDR3 DNA is TGTGCCAGCAGCCCCAGGAGGAGGGAGACCCAGTACTTC.

The rearrangement links TRBV19 to TRBJ2-1; TRBD1 might be the D (6 bases). CDR1 and CDR2 (germline): LNHDA, SQIVND (reference sequence). V dropped 7 bases and J dropped 0 bases, with 13 bases sitting between them. The CDR3 totals 15 residues. The CDR3, as DNA: TGTGCCAGTACTATGAGGGGGAGCTCCTACAATGAGCAGTTCTTC. Translating gives CASTMRGSSYNEQFF.

The CDR3 region has the DNA TGCAGCGTTGAAGCTAGCGGGAGGGCGACCTACGAGCAGTACTTC. Its protein is CSVEASGRATYEQYF. The chain couples TRBV29-1 to TRBJ2-7, with 12 bases that match TRBD2. V shed 1 base and J 2 bases; nucleotides not matched to a gene: 3. The germline CDR1 and CDR2 sequences are SQVTM and ANQGSEA. This CDR3 is 15 amino acids long.

This clone was detected only a few times. The CDR3 coding sequence is TGCAGCGCGGGACAGATGAACACTGAAGCTTTCTTT. Translation gives CSAGQMNTEAFF. The gene calls are TRBV29-1 and TRBJ1-1, with TRBD1 matching over 7 bases. The length of the CDR3 is 12 residues. With V trimmed by 7 bases and J by 0 bases, 2 bases remained unmatched. CDR1 SQVTM and CDR2 ANQGSEA come from the germline V gene.

This chain connects TRBV29-1 to TRBJ2-5, with D possibly TRBD2 on 6 matching bases. CDR3 size: 17 residues. The V gene lost 7 bases and the J gene lost 4 bases, with 28 bases spanning the gap. Looked up from germline, CDR1 is SQVTM and CDR2 is ANQGSEA. The CDR3 spells CSAHPLSGGLPLETQYF. The CDR3 DNA sequence: TGCAGCGCGCACCCGCTGTCTGGAGGGCTACCATTAGAGACCCAGTACTTC.

The chain combines TRBV18 with TRBJ2-3; 7 bases are a match to TRBD2. V shed 3 bases, J shed 3 bases, and the junction held 9 bases outside the gene matches. Germline V gene lookup returns CDR1 KGHSH and CDR2 LQKENI. This CDR3 has 16 amino acids. The CDR3 is CASSPVGGSYTDTQYF. The DNA of the CDR3 is TGTGCCAGCTCACCCGTGGGCGGGAGTTATACAGATACGCAGTATTTT.

This rearrangement joins TRBV6-6 to TRBJ1-2; tentative D call: TRBD1 (5 bases). The ends were cut back, 5 bases at V and 2 bases at J, with 18 bases in the middle. Germline lookup yields CDR1 MNHNY and CDR2 SVGAGI (reference sequence). This CDR3 has 16 amino acids. The CDR3 protein is CASSPLGRGANYGYTF. CDR3 bases: TGTGCCAGCAGTCCCCTAGGACGCGGGGCCAACTATGGCTACACCTTC.

The V call is TRBV6-5, the J call TRBJ2-5, with 10 positions matching TRBD1. Looked up from germline, CDR1 is MNHEY and CDR2 is SVGAGI. With V trimmed by 6 bases and J by 5 bases, 9 bases remained unmatched. The CDR3 has 15 amino acids. The CDR3 DNA reads as TGTGCCAGCAGCCGTCCAGCGACAGGGGGCGAGACCCAGTACTTC. Its translation: CASSRPATGGETQYF.

The J gene is TRBJ1-5, the V gene TRBV2, with D perhaps matching TRBD1 (6 bases). The CDR3 loop spans 15 amino acids. Trimming removed 5 bases at V and 4 bases at J, with 15 bases between. Germline V gene lookup returns CDR1 SNHLY and CDR2 FYNNEI. The CDR3 DNA sequence: TGTGCCAGCAGTAAAGGGGGGGCGCAAAATCAGCCCCAGCATTTT. It is translated as CASSKGGAQNQPQHF.

The rearrangement links TRBV5-1 to TRBJ1-1; the match to TRBD1 covers 9 bases. The CDR3 loop spans 14 amino acids. Germline CDR1 reads SGHRS; CDR2 reads YFSETQ. V was clipped by 4 bases and J by 7 bases; unmatched bases: 8. The CDR3 protein is CASSQRGTGHEAFF. CDR3 nucleotides: TGCGCCAGCAGCCAAAGGGGGACAGGGCATGAAGCTTTCTTT.

V gene TRBV19 combines with J gene TRBJ2-7; D not certain. The V gene's germline CDR1 is LNHDA and CDR2 SQIVND (reference sequence). The CDR3 runs 15 residues. With 1 base removed from V and 0 bases from J, the gap between germline ends came to 10 bases. The DNA for the CDR3 is TGTGCCAGTAGTATAGCTGTGGTGGGCTCCTACGAGCAGTACTTC. Encoded protein: CASSIAVVGSYEQYF. The complete variable domain, with remaining parts taken from reference TRBV19 and TRBJ2-7, reads DGGITQSPKYLFRKEGQNVTLSCEQNLNHDAMYWYRQDPGQGLRLIYYSQIVNDFQKGDIAEGYSVSREKKESFPLTVTSAQKNPTAFYLCASSIAVVGSYEQYFGPGTRLTVT.

The chain combines TRBV7-6 with TRBJ2-7, with TRBD2 matching over 10 bases. The length of the CDR3 is 15 residues. The J segment lost 6 bases and the V segment lost 8 bases, leaving 13 bases of the junction unmatched. Germline loops: CDR1 SGHVS, CDR2 FNYEAQ. The CDR3 loop is CASFPGAGGPFEQYF. For the CDR3, the DNA is TGTGCCAGCTTTCCAGGAGCGGGAGGGCCTTTCGAGCAGTACTTC. The full variable domain, completed using reference TRBV7-6 and TRBJ2-7, is GAGVSQSPRYKVTKRGQDVALRCDPISGHVSLYWYRQALGQGPEFLTYFNYEAQQDKSGLPNDRFSAERPEGSISTLTIQRTEQRDSAMYRCASFPGAGGPFEQYFGPGTRLTVT.

The chain links TRBV5-1 to TRBJ1-2, with D possibly being TRBD1 (5 bases). V lost 9 bases and J lost 3, with 12 bases in between. The germline V gene has CDR1 SGHRS and CDR2 YFSETQ. The CDR3 is made up of 12 amino acids. The chain's CDR3 is CATFDSYYGYTF. CDR3 DNA: TGCGCCACCTTTGACAGCTACTATGGCTACACCTTC.

This chain connects TRBV14 to TRBJ1-4; TRBD1 matches 7 bases. J was trimmed by 0 bases and V by 0 bases; bases with no gene match: 10. This CDR3 comprises 19 residues. Germline V gene lookup returns CDR1 SGHDN and CDR2 FVKESK. The CDR3: CASSQEGTGATATNEKLFF. CDR3 coding DNA: TGTGCCAGCAGCCAAGAGGGCACAGGGGCTACTGCAACTAATGAAAAACTGTTTTTT.

In nucleotides, the CDR3 is TGTGCCAGCAGTTTTGGTAGGGCCTTTAATCAGCCCCAGCATTTT. It is translated as CASSFGRAFNQPQHF. The chain recombines TRBV28 with TRBJ1-5; D is unclear. Trimming removed 3 bases from V and 4 bases from J, with 13 bases in between. The CDR3 contains 15 residues. Germline-derived CDR1 and CDR2 are MDHEN and SYDVKM.

Of note for this clone: Different DNA sequences within this sample yield the same CDR3. The chain employs TRBV18 and TRBJ2-1, with D perhaps TRBD2 (7 bases). V lost 0 bases and J lost 1, with 10 bases in between. Germline loops: CDR1 KGHSH, CDR2 LQKENI. The CDR3 totals 16 residues. The CDR3 here is CASSPPGGGSYNEQFF. DNA of the CDR3: TGTGCCAGCTCACCACCGGGAGGGGGATCCTACAATGAGCAGTTCTTC.

A remark on this clone: One end of the junction does not line up with germline, which may come from a read error. The CDR3 reads CASSSSGGGMDF. For the CDR3, the DNA is TGTGCCAGCAGCTCCTCCGGGGGGGGGATGGACTTC. This chain links TRBV7-6 with TRBJ2-7, with 8 bases aligning to TRBD2. The length of the CDR3 is 12 residues. Germline-derived CDR1 and CDR2 are SGHVS and FNYEAQ.

This chain connects TRBV14 to TRBJ2-2, with D maybe TRBD1 (5 bases). The CDR3 is made up of 15 amino acids. V was clipped by 3 bases and J by 5 bases, with 13 bases between them. Looked up from germline, CDR1 is SGHDN and CDR2 is FVKESK. The chain's CDR3 is CASSHGQGRTGELFF. The CDR3 DNA follows: TGTGCCAGCAGCCACGGGCAGGGAAGGACCGGGGAGCTGTTTTTT.

This chain joins TRBV4-1 and TRBJ2-1, with a weak D call TRBD2 (5 bases). V gave up 4 bases and J gave up 4 bases, with 14 bases separating them. This CDR3 is 15 amino acids long. From germline, CDR1 is MGHRA and CDR2 YSYEKL. The CDR3 is CASSLQMDSYNEQFF. CDR3 nucleotides: TGCGCCAGCAGCCTGCAAATGGACTCATACAATGAGCAGTTCTTC.

The rearrangement links TRBV28 to TRBJ1-5; 7 nucleotides line up with TRBD1. V lost 5 bases to trimming and J lost 0 bases; unmatched junction nucleotides: 7. In germline, CDR1 is MDHEN, CDR2 SYDVKM. This CDR3 has 16 residues. For the CDR3, the DNA is TGTGCCAGCAGTGTCTCGGACAGGTATAGCAATCAGCCCCAGCATTTT. It is translated as CASSVSDRYSNQPQHF. Full variable domain (rest looked up from reference TRBV28 and TRBJ1-5): DVKVTQSSRYLVKRTGEKVFLECVQDMDHENMFWYRQDPGLGLRLIYFSYDVKMKEKGDIPEGYSVSREKKERFSLILESASTNQTSMYLCASSVSDRYSNQPQHFGDGTRLSIL.

This clone showed up just once. V is TRBV7-2 and J is TRBJ2-7, with no clear D. Trimming stripped 2 bases from V and 0 bases from J, with 8 bases between. Germline V lookup: CDR1 SGHTA, CDR2 FQGNSA. The CDR3 is made up of 14 amino acids. Written as DNA, the CDR3 is TGTGCCAGCAGCTTATACCAGGACTCCTACGAGCAGTACTTC. This translates into CASSLYQDSYEQYF.

The chain employs TRBV6-1 and TRBJ1-1, with D tentatively TRBD1 (5 bases). V gave up 8 bases and J gave up 2 bases, with 18 bases separating them. The CDR3 spans 15 residues. Germline V gives CDR1 MNHNS, CDR2 SASEGT. The CDR3 spells CASGGRTRSNTEAFF. Here the CDR3 DNA reads TGTGCCAGCGGGGGGAGGACACGCAGTAACACTGAAGCTTTCTTT.